The 21 T cell receptor beta chains below all came from one sample that was sequenced in a study of human thymus T cells. Sequencing was performed with immunoSEQ multiplex PCR; in TCRdb, only in-frame clones are kept and a portion is missing. Among 45,000 to 75,000 clones, 85% to 95% were seen once, and the ten largest hold under 7%. The specimen was blood. All receptors come from a boy younger than two with a congenital heart defect but otherwise immunologically healthy.

The V and J genes are TRBV5-1 and TRBJ1-2; D perhaps matches TRBD1 (6 bases). Germline V gene lookup returns CDR1 SGHRS and CDR2 YFSETQ. With 2 bases removed from V and 4 bases from J, the gap between germline ends came to 12 bases. The CDR3 length is 14 residues. CDR3 nucleotides: TGCGCCAGCAGCTTCCTGGGGACACCCTATGGCTACACCTTC. Encoded protein: CASSFLGTPYGYTF.

This clone was observed a few times. The chain uses TRBV27 and TRBJ1-1, with D perhaps TRBD1 (5 bases). The V and J ends lost 6 bases and 1 base respectively, with 9 bases between them. This CDR3 contains 13 residues. Germline CDR1 reads MNHEY; CDR2 reads SMNVEV (reference sequence). The CDR3 here is CASSLGQNTEAFF. CDR3 bases: TGTGCCAGCAGCCTCGGACAGAACACTGAAGCTTTCTTT.

This chain's CDR3 is CASSHGTSGYAYEQYF. CDR3 nucleotide sequence: TGTGCCAGCAGCCATGGGACTAGCGGTTATGCCTACGAGCAGTACTTC. V and J are TRBV4-2 and TRBJ2-7; TRBD2 aligns across 11 bases. This CDR3 is built from 16 residues. Per germline, CDR1 LGHNA and CDR2 YNFKEQ. With 3 bases clipped from V and 2 bases from J, the junction kept 6 bases outside the gene matches.

The chain uses TRBV6-1 and TRBJ1-5, with TRBD1 matching over 7 bases. CDR3 length equals 14 residues. Per the germline V gene, CDR1 is MNHNS and CDR2 is SASEGT. Trimming removed 4 bases from V and 2 bases from J; junction bases left unmatched: 2. The CDR3 DNA sequence: TGTGCCAGCAGTGGGCAGGGGGGCAATCAGCCCCAGCATTTT. Protein product: CASSGQGGNQPQHF.

The CDR3 protein is CASSLVPGEPTYGYTF. CDR3 bases: TGCGCCAGCAGCTTGGTCCCAGGGGAGCCTACTTATGGCTACACCTTC. The V and J genes are TRBV5-1 and TRBJ1-2; D is possibly TRBD1 (6 bases). Between the trimmed V and J ends, which lost 0 bases and 5 bases, there was a span of 17 bases. The V gene's germline CDR1 is SGHRS and CDR2 YFSETQ. The CDR3 is 16 residues long.

The J gene is TRBJ2-3, the V gene TRBV10-3; D perhaps matches TRBD2 (6 bases). The germline CDR1 and CDR2 sequences are ENHRY and SYGVKD. This CDR3 is built from 15 residues. V lost 6 bases, J lost 0 bases, and 13 bases lay in between. The CDR3, as DNA: TGTGCCATCAGCCGGGGGAGGACTAGCACAGATACGCAGTATTTT. Its protein is CAISRGRTSTDTQYF.

This chain links TRBV7-2 with TRBJ1-2, with TRBD1 matching over 7 bases. The CDR3 totals 18 residues. J lost 6 bases, V lost 1 base, and 17 bases had no gene match. From germline, CDR1 is SGHTA and CDR2 FQGNSA. CDR3 in DNA: TGTGCCAGCAGCTTAGGGTGGGGACAGACCTCTAGGGGGGATGGCTACACCTTC. This sequence encodes CASSLGWGQTSRGDGYTF.

The chain joins TRBV5-6 to TRBJ2-3, with TRBD2 matching 10 bases. The ends lost 1 base at V and 2 bases at J; junction bases unmatched: 7. The CDR3 has 17 residues. Germline V lookup: CDR1 SGHDT, CDR2 YYEEEE. CDR3 sequence: CASSLTLAGAHTDTQYF. The CDR3 DNA follows: TGTGCCAGCAGCTTGACTCTAGCGGGGGCCCACACAGATACGCAGTATTTT. The entire variable domain, with the rest obtained from reference TRBV5-6 and TRBJ2-3, is as follows: DAGVTQSPTHLIKTRGQQVTLRCSPKSGHDTVSWYQQALGQGPQFIFQYYEEEERQRGNFPDRFSGHQFPNYSSELNVNALLLGDSALYLCASSLTLAGAHTDTQYFGPGTRLTVL.

The chain carries TRBV20-1 and TRBJ2-5; possible D gene TRBD1, 5 bases. The CDR3 loop spans 11 amino acids. V was trimmed by 5 bases and J by 5 bases, leaving 9 bases between them. Germline lookup yields CDR1 DFQATT and CDR2 SNEGSKA (reference sequence). The CDR3 is CSAQGAETQYF. DNA for the CDR3: TGCAGTGCTCAGGGTGCGGAGACCCAGTACTTC.

J is TRBJ2-7 and V is TRBV15, with 11 bases aligning to TRBD2. The CDR3 totals 17 residues. Germline lookup yields CDR1 LNHNV and CDR2 YYDKDF (reference sequence). Losses at the gene ends were 1 base for V and 6 bases for J; bases not matched to a gene: 11. Written as DNA, the CDR3 is TGTGCCACCAGCAGAGCCCTACTAGCGGGGGCTTCGGCCGAGCAGTACTTC. Its protein is CATSRALLAGASAEQYF.

The V gene is TRBV6-6, the J gene TRBJ2-6, with a tentative D call TRBD2 (7 bases). Trimming cost V 6 bases and J 12 bases, with 15 bases left between them. This CDR3 has 13 residues. Germline V gene sequence: CDR1 MNHNY, CDR2 SVGAGI (reference sequence). This CDR3 reads CASSRGAQSVLTF. In nucleotides, the CDR3 is TGTGCCAGCAGCCGGGGGGCGCAAAGCGTCCTGACTTTC.

The J gene is TRBJ2-3, the V gene TRBV19, with D possibly being TRBD1 (5 bases). The CDR3 totals 15 residues. In germline, CDR1 is LNHDA, CDR2 SQIVND (reference sequence). Trimming removed 3 bases from V and 1 base from J, with 11 bases in between. The CDR3 DNA reads as TGTGCCAGTAGTATTTGGCCAGGGCGCACAGATACGCAGTATTTT. This codes for CASSIWPGRTDTQYF.

The chain carries TRBV25-1 and TRBJ1-5, with D perhaps TRBD1 (5 bases). CDR1 is MGHDK, CDR2 SYGVNS, per germline. Trimming removed 1 base at V and 6 bases at J, with 10 bases between. The CDR3 contains 14 residues. CDR3 protein: CASSELGEGQPQHF. As DNA, the CDR3 is TGTGCCAGCAGTGAATTGGGGGAGGGTCAGCCCCAGCATTTT.

The CDR3 loop reads CSAESWDKETQYF. For the CDR3, the DNA is TGCAGCGCCGAAAGTTGGGACAAGGAGACCCAGTACTTC. The rearrangement links TRBV29-1 to TRBJ2-5; a weak D match, TRBD1 (6 bases). The V end lost 7 bases, the J end lost 5 bases, and 17 bases lay between the germline ends. The germline V gene encodes CDR1 SQVTM and CDR2 ANQGSEA. This CDR3 spans 13 amino acids.

This rearrangement joins TRBV7-3 to TRBJ2-3; D may be TRBD2 (7 bases). CDR1 and CDR2 from the germline V gene are SGHTA and FQGTGA. Trimming left V 5 bases short and J 3 bases short, with 15 bases between. The CDR3 spans 15 residues. The CDR3 DNA sequence: TGTGCCAGCAGCCAAGCGGGGAGGGGGACAGATACGCAGTATTTT. This encodes CASSQAGRGTDTQYF.

The CDR3 region has the DNA TGCAGTGAACAGGGCTGGGGGGGAGCTTTCTTT. Amino acids: CSEQGWGGAFF. The chain joins TRBV20-1 to TRBJ1-1; tentative D call: TRBD1 (6 bases). The ends were cut back, 7 bases at V and 10 bases at J, with 16 bases in the middle. Germline V gene sequence: CDR1 DFQATT, CDR2 SNEGSKA (reference sequence). CDR3 length: 11 amino acids.

This sequence joins TRBV9 and TRBJ1-3; the match to TRBD1 covers 7 bases. Germline V gene lookup returns CDR1 SGDLS and CDR2 YYNGEE. Trimming took 4 bases from V and 4 from J; bases not matched to a gene: 5. The CDR3 consists of 14 residues. In DNA, the CDR3 is TGTGCCAGCAGCCCCTGGACAGGAGGAAACACCATATATTTT. Residues: CASSPWTGGNTIYF.

This clone was detected only once. CDR3 coding DNA: TGTGCCAGCAGCTTAGAACGGCCCGAGGATGAGCAGTTCTTC. It codes for CASSLERPEDEQFF. The chain is built from TRBV7-9 and TRBJ2-1; D gene ambiguous. The germline V gene has CDR1 SEHNR and CDR2 FQNEAQ (reference sequence). The CDR3 has 14 amino acids. V lost 1 base, J lost 8 bases, and 12 bases lay in between.

This clone has a handful of counts. V usage is TRBV5-1 and J usage is TRBJ1-1; D gene unclear. The germline V gene encodes CDR1 SGHRS and CDR2 YFSETQ. V gave up 0 bases and J gave up 0 bases, with 12 bases separating them. The CDR3 loop spans 16 amino acids. As DNA, the CDR3 is TGCGCCAGCAGCTTGGAAGGCGTTCACATGAACACTGAAGCTTTCTTT. It is translated as CASSLEGVHMNTEAFF.

The rearrangement links TRBV5-6 to TRBJ2-5; 7 bases are a match to TRBD2. Per the germline V gene, CDR1 is SGHDT and CDR2 is YYEEEE. This CDR3 has 15 residues. J gave up 5 bases and V 4 bases, and 11 bases lay outside the gene matches. The CDR3 DNA sequence: TGTGCCAGCAGCCCCGGGACTACACCAGCGGAGACCCAGTACTTC. This codes for CASSPGTTPAETQYF.

The CDR3 here is CASSYRGLGRETQYF. DNA of the CDR3: TGTGCCAGCAGTTACCGGGGCCTGGGGAGGGAGACCCAGTACTTC. The chain uses TRBV2 and TRBJ2-5, with D perhaps TRBD2 (6 bases). Germline loops: CDR1 SNHLY, CDR2 FYNNEI. The CDR3 totals 15 residues. V gave up 5 bases and J gave up 5 bases, with 18 bases separating them.